This passage covers 3 T cell receptor beta chains from one sample sequenced in a study of PD-1 and CTLA-4 blockade in melanoma. Repertoires were generated with immunoSEQ multiplex PCR, while TCRdb's copy carries only in-frame clones and drops some. Here the sample spans around 21,000 clones, more than 70% being singletons. The material was CD8+ T cells from peripheral blood, obtained before anti-PD-1 treatment. These receptors were obtained from a human donor with melanoma.

The chain combines TRBV5-4 with TRBJ1-2; a possible D gene is TRBD1 (5 bases). CDR1 SGHNT and CDR2 YYREEE come from the germline V gene (reference sequence). Trimming pared 5 bases from V and 6 bases from J, leaving 17 bases between. The length of the CDR3 is 14 residues. The CDR3 is CASSWGWGKDGYTF. The CDR3 region has the DNA TGTGCCAGCAGTTGGGGGTGGGGGAAGGATGGCTACACCTTC.

The gene calls are TRBV27 and TRBJ2-5; TRBD2 aligns across 9 bases. This CDR3 contains 16 residues. With V trimmed by 6 bases and J by 5 bases, 13 bases remained unmatched. Germline assignment: CDR1 MNHEY and CDR2 SMNVEV (reference sequence). CDR3 sequence: CASSSWAGGPMETQYF. The CDR3 nucleotides are TGTGCCAGCAGCTCCTGGGCGGGGGGGCCGATGGAGACCCAGTACTTC.

The genes are TRBV18 and TRBJ1-4, with a tentative D call TRBD1 (6 bases). The CDR3 sequence is 15 residues long. The V end lost 3 bases, the J end lost 3 bases, and 11 bases lay between the germline ends. CDR1 and CDR2 (germline): KGHSH, LQKENI. For the CDR3, the DNA is TGTGCCAGCTCACCTCAGGGGTCGGCTAATGAAAAACTGTTTTTT. It yields the protein CASSPQGSANEKLFF.